These 19 T cell receptor beta chains were all obtained from the same sample, sequenced in a study of T cell clonality in common variable immunodeficiency. Sequencing was performed with immunoSEQ multiplex PCR; in TCRdb, only in-frame clones are kept and a portion is missing. This sample has 20,000 to 30,000 clones and no singletons, with roughly 8.8% in the ten largest. Their specific antigens are unknown. Overall study findings and caveats: Common variable immunodeficiency TCR beta sequences reportedly had fewer deletions and N-nucleotide insertions.

Sequenced input: peripheral blood mononuclear cells. Receptor source: a human donor with common variable immunodeficiency.

This clone was observed a handful of times. The CDR3 end is not reached by the read, which stops 3 residues before it; the germline J gene fills it in. The V and J genes are TRBV11-2 and TRBJ2-7; D is possibly TRBD1 (5 bases). V was pared by 0 bases and J by 0 bases, with 9 bases between. This CDR3 spans 15 amino acids. Germline V lookup: CDR1 SGHAT, CDR2 FQNNGV. The part of the CDR3 DNA that was read is TGTGCCAGCAGCTTAGATCCAGGGTCCTCCTACGAG. This sequence encodes CASSLDPGSSYE. The entire CDR3 is CASSLDPGSSYEQYF.

To note about this clone: The CDR3 goes on 3 residues after the read ends, and that part is filled in from the germline J gene. The rearrangement links TRBV20-1 to TRBJ1-2; D perhaps matches TRBD1 (5 bases). Germline V lookup: CDR1 DFQATT, CDR2 SNEGSKA (reference sequence). V gave up 7 bases and J gave up 6 bases, with 15 bases separating them. The CDR3 runs to 12 residues. CDR3 in amino acids: CSVGHETDGYTF. The part of the CDR3 DNA that was read is TGCAGTGTCGGACATGAGACGGATGGC.

This clone was seen at least ten times. The read stops 3 residues short of the end of the CDR3; the missing end is completed from the germline J gene. V usage is TRBV7-3 and J usage is TRBJ2-1, with 9 bases identical to TRBD2. V trimming: 1 base; J trimming: 4 bases; junction bases outside the gene matches: 5. The CDR3 extends over 16 amino acids. Germline CDR1 SGHTA, CDR2 FQGTGA. CDR3 loop: CASSLMAGGLYNEQFF. The DNA read from the CDR3 is TGTGCCAGCAGCTTAATGGCGGGGGGGCTTTACAATGAG.

Regarding this clone: With the read ending 3 residues before the CDR3 end, the germline J gene is used to fill in that end. The V call is TRBV19, the J call TRBJ1-3, with no clear D. Trimming removed 6 bases from V and 3 bases from J, with 15 bases in between. CDR1 and CDR2 from the germline V gene are LNHDA and SQIVND (reference sequence). The CDR3 has 15 residues. The CDR3 is CASSFSGGNGNTIYF. CDR3 DNA (partial): TGTGCCAGTAGCTTCAGCGGAGGGAATGGAAACACC. The full variable domain, completed using reference TRBV19 and TRBJ1-3, is DGGITQSPKYLFRKEGQNVTLSCEQNLNHDAMYWYRQDPGQGLRLIYYSQIVNDFQKGDIAEGYSVSREKKESFPLTVTSAQKNPTAFYLCASSFSGGNGNTIYFGEGSWLTVV.

This clone has only a few counts. The CDR3 goes on 3 residues after the read ends, and that part is filled in from the germline J gene. V is TRBV7-3 and J is TRBJ2-5, with TRBD1 identical over 12 bases. The germline CDR1 and CDR2 sequences are SGHTA and FQGTGA. The V segment lost 5 bases and the J segment 5 bases; nucleotides outside the gene matches: 9. The CDR3 sequence is 16 residues long. CDR3 loop: CASSPRDRGPRETQYF. The covered CDR3 bases are TGTGCCAGCAGCCCCCGGGACAGGGGGCCCCGGGAGACC.

There are many counts of this clone. The read comes to an end 3 residues before the CDR3 does, leaving the germline J gene to fill in the end. The chain is built from TRBV10-3 and TRBJ1-5; weak D call: TRBD1 (6 bases). Trimming removed 4 bases from V and 1 base from J, with 11 bases in between. Germline CDR1 and CDR2: ENHRY and SYGVKD. The CDR3 consists of 15 residues. The sequenced part of the CDR3 DNA is TGTGCCATCAGTGCCACAGGGAGCAGCAATCAGCCC. It is translated as CAISATGSSNQP. The CDR3 reads in full as CAISATGSSNQPQHF.

This clone has ten or more counts. The read is 3 residues too short to cover the CDR3 end, so that end is filled in from the germline J gene. The chain joins TRBV29-1 to TRBJ2-7; TRBD2 matches at 9 bases. Unmatched junction bases numbered 12, after V lost 6 bases and J lost 3 bases. Germline values: CDR1 SQVTM, CDR2 ANQGSEA. This CDR3 is 15 amino acids long. The CDR3 sequence: CSVGPDSGRYYEQYF. The sequenced CDR3 bases are TGCAGCGTCGGGCCCGACAGCGGGAGGTACTACGAG.

This clone came up many times. The read terminates 3 residues ahead of where the CDR3 ends, so the germline J gene completes it. The chain is built from TRBV18 and TRBJ2-2; TRBD2 aligns across 8 bases. Trimming cost V 1 base and J 7 bases; bases outside gene matches: 5. CDR1 and CDR2 from the germline V gene are KGHSH and LQKENI. CDR3 length: 15 amino acids. The sequenced CDR3 bases are TGTGCCAGCTCACCACTCAGCGGGAGTGGCGGGGAG. This gives the protein CASSPLSGSGGE. The full-length CDR3 reads as CASSPLSGSGGELFF.

This clone came up a few times. The read terminates 3 residues ahead of where the CDR3 ends, so the germline J gene completes it. The chain links TRBV7-9 to TRBJ2-7; D ambiguous. The CDR3 has 14 amino acids. Germline-derived CDR1 and CDR2 are SEHNR and FQNEAQ (reference sequence). V gave up 3 bases and J gave up 0 bases, with 9 bases separating them. The CDR3 spells CASSFSASSYEQYF. The sequenced CDR3 bases are TGTGCCAGCAGCTTCTCTGCCAGCTCCTACGAG.

The part of the CDR3 DNA that was read is TGTGCCAGTAGTATAGGCGGACAGAGCTTTAACTATGGC. Residues: CASSIGGQSFNYG. The entire CDR3 protein is CASSIGGQSFNYGYTF. This chain uses TRBV19 with TRBJ1-2; tentative D call: TRBD1 (6 bases). The read finishes 3 residues shy of the CDR3 end, and the germline J gene is used to complete it. CDR1 LNHDA and CDR2 SQIVND come from the germline V gene (reference sequence). The CDR3 sequence is 16 residues long. Between the trimmed V and J ends, which lost 1 base and 1 base, there was a span of 13 bases.

As to this clone: The read comes to an end 3 residues before the CDR3 does, leaving the germline J gene to fill in the end. The rearrangement joins TRBV6-1 to TRBJ1-4; no reliable D call. The germline V and J ends were trimmed by 0 bases and 0 bases, with 8 bases remaining between them. The germline CDR1 and CDR2 sequences are MNHNS and SASEGT. The CDR3 runs 16 residues. Here the CDR3 reads CASSEAGKTTNEKLFF. Incomplete CDR3 DNA: TGTGCCAGCAGTGAAGCGGGCAAAACAACTAATGAAAAA.

This clone was found a few times. The read comes to an end 3 residues before the CDR3 does, leaving the germline J gene to fill in the end. The rearrangement links TRBV2 to TRBJ2-3; D possibly corresponds to TRBD2 (5 bases). The CDR3 is 13 residues long. Germline CDR1 is SNHLY and CDR2 is FYNNEI. Deletions cut 4 bases from V and 4 bases from J, with 9 bases between. The CDR3 bases that were read are TGTGCCAGCAGTGCACGGGGTTCAGATACG. Amino acid sequence: CASSARGSDT. The CDR3 in full is CASSARGSDTQYF.

This clone was detected a few times. Read data end 3 residues before the CDR3 end; the end is taken from the germline J gene. The rearrangement joins TRBV5-1 to TRBJ2-7; TRBD2 aligns across 11 bases. CDR3 size: 16 residues. V gave up 0 bases and J gave up 6 bases; unmatched junction bases: 8. From germline, CDR1 is SGHRS and CDR2 YFSETQ. The chain's CDR3 is CASSLVAGGPGSEQYF. The covered CDR3 bases are TGCGCCAGCAGCTTGGTAGCGGGGGGGCCCGGATCCGAG.

A few counts support this clone. The CDR3 end is not reached by the read, which stops 3 residues before it; the germline J gene fills it in. The genes are TRBV6-2 or TRBV6-3 and TRBJ1-5, with 9 bases matching TRBD1. The junction had 8 bases not matched to a gene; V was cut back by 5 bases and J by 6 bases. CDR3 length equals 15 residues. Germline values: CDR1 MNHEY, CDR2 SVGEGT. The CDR3 loop is CASSITGGPGQPQHF. The CDR3 DNA, read in part, is TGTGCCAGCAGTATTACAGGGGGCCCAGGTCAGCCC.

This clone was found a few times. The read ends 3 residues early relative to the CDR3; the germline J gene fills the gap. This rearrangement joins TRBV7-9 to TRBJ1-4, with D tentatively TRBD1 (5 bases). The germline V and J ends were trimmed by 5 bases and 6 bases, with 13 bases remaining between them. This CDR3 is built from 14 residues. The germline V gene encodes CDR1 SEHNR and CDR2 FQNEAQ (reference sequence). CDR3 bases read: TGTGCCAGCAGCCCCTCGGGGGGAGATGAAAAA. Protein sequence: CASSPSGGDEK. The entire CDR3 sequence reads CASSPSGGDEKLFF.

As for this clone: The read terminates 3 residues before the CDR3 end, so the remaining end is supplied by the germline J gene. This chain uses TRBV20-1 with TRBJ2-7, with 7 positions matching TRBD2. CDR3 size: 14 residues. Germline lookup yields CDR1 DFQATT and CDR2 SNEGSKA (reference sequence). The junction had 8 bases not matched to a gene; V was cut back by 1 base and J by 5 bases. CDR3 DNA (partial): TGCAGTGCTAGAGGGGATTGGAGCGGGGACGAG. This codes for CSARGDWSGDE. The whole CDR3 region reads CSARGDWSGDEQYF.

With respect to this clone: The DNA ends 3 residues before the CDR3 does, and the rest of the CDR3 is filled in from the germline J gene. The chain couples TRBV2 to TRBJ2-1; TRBD2 might be the D (6 bases). Trimming cost V 6 bases and J 1 base, with 10 bases left between them. CDR1 is SNHLY and CDR2 is FYNNEI in the germline V gene. This CDR3 has 14 amino acids. The DNA read from the CDR3 is TGTGCCAGCAGGATGGGGGGATCCTACAATGAG. Translated: CASRMGGSYNE. The whole CDR3 region reads CASRMGGSYNEQFF.

This clone was seen repeatedly, ten times or more. The read comes to an end 3 residues before the CDR3 does, leaving the germline J gene to fill in the end. Other DNA sequences in the same sample also yield this CDR3. V gene TRBV18 combines with J gene TRBJ1-1, with D tentatively TRBD1 (5 bases). Trimming removed 4 bases from V and 4 bases from J, with 16 bases in between. Germline CDR1 KGHSH, CDR2 LQKENI. The CDR3 contains 15 residues. The CDR3 protein is CASSQTQGGSTEAFF. The sequenced CDR3 bases are TGTGCCAGCTCACAGACCCAGGGTGGTAGCACTGAA.

This clone was recorded a few times. The CDR3 end lies 3 residues beyond the end of the read and is filled in from the germline J gene. This chain uses TRBV7-2 with TRBJ1-5; unclear D gene. CDR1 SGHTA and CDR2 FQGNSA come from the germline V gene. Between the trimmed V and J ends, which lost 5 bases and 4 bases, there was a span of 9 bases. There are 13 residues in the CDR3. The CDR3 spells CASSAGINQPQHF. CDR3 bases read: TGTGCCAGCAGCGCGGGGATAAATCAGCCC.